Shown below are 29 T cell receptor beta chains from a single sample sequenced in a study of cytomegalovirus exposure and HLA in healthy donors. In the PCR, 60 Vbeta and 13 Jbeta primers were used. Some clones are missing from TCRdb's copy, which holds only in-frame ones; the method was immunoSEQ multiplex PCR. The sample has some 200,000 clones, more than 65% seen once; the top ten hold more than 1.5%. The material sequenced was PBMCs. Receptor source: a girl aged 10 to 17 in good health and CMV-seropositive.

The chain carries TRBV14 and TRBJ2-3; D perhaps matches TRBD2 (6 bases). V lost 0 bases, J lost 8 bases, and 9 bases lay in between. CDR1 is SGHDN, CDR2 FVKESK, per germline. The CDR3 covers 13 residues. The CDR3 spells CASSQEAGGTQYF. The CDR3 DNA reads as TGTGCCAGCAGCCAAGAAGCCGGGGGTACGCAGTATTTT.

The chain employs TRBV20-1 and TRBJ2-5, with unresolved D. Per the germline V gene, CDR1 is DFQATT and CDR2 is SNEGSKA (reference sequence). The V end lost 3 bases, the J end lost 3 bases, and 2 bases lay between the germline ends. This CDR3 contains 10 residues. CDR3 residues: CSASKETQYF. The CDR3 region has the DNA TGCAGTGCTAGTAAAGAGACCCAGTACTTC.

The chain combines TRBV7-2 with TRBJ2-2, with 11 nucleotides matching TRBD2. The CDR3 sequence is 15 residues long. Germline CDR1 SGHTA, CDR2 FQGNSA. After removal of 6 bases from V and 6 bases from J, the junction contained 6 bases not matched to a gene. The CDR3 spells CASSSLAGVPGELFF. CDR3 DNA: TGTGCCAGCAGTTCACTAGCGGGGGTACCCGGGGAGCTGTTTTTT.

The genes are TRBV30 and TRBJ1-2, with D maybe TRBD1 (6 bases). CDR3 length equals 13 residues. The V end was cut by 7 bases, the J end by 4 bases, with 16 bases between. Germline CDR1 and CDR2: GTSNPN and SVGIG (reference sequence). The CDR3: CALWGGGVYGYTF. The CDR3, as DNA: TGTGCCTTGTGGGGAGGGGGGGTCTATGGCTACACCTTC.

This clone was seen a handful of times. The chain is built from TRBV7-2 and TRBJ2-7, with 8 nucleotides matching TRBD1. The CDR3 runs 14 residues. J was trimmed by 5 bases and V by 5 bases; bases with no gene match: 8. Germline lookup yields CDR1 SGHTA and CDR2 FQGNSA. The chain's CDR3 is CASSLPSGGHEQYF. CDR3 DNA: TGTGCCAGCAGCCTCCCCTCAGGGGGCCACGAGCAGTACTTC.

The chain has TRBV9 and TRBJ2-1; 9 bases are a match to TRBD2. CDR1 is SGDLS, CDR2 YYNGEE, per germline. J lost 5 bases, V lost 0 bases, and 6 bases had no gene match. CDR3 length: 16 amino acids. The CDR3 spells CASSVGGLAPNNEQFF. Here the CDR3 DNA reads TGTGCCAGCAGCGTAGGGGGACTAGCCCCCAACAATGAGCAGTTCTTC.

The V call is TRBV4-1, the J call TRBJ2-3; 8 bases align to TRBD1. This CDR3 has 17 amino acids. V dropped 6 bases and J dropped 2; count of bases not matched to a gene: 13. Looked up from germline, CDR1 is MGHRA and CDR2 is YSYEKL. The DNA of the CDR3 is TGCGCCAGCAGTCTTGATTCTGGACAGGGTTTCACAGATACGCAGTATTTT. As protein: CASSLDSGQGFTDTQYF.

The chain joins TRBV2 to TRBJ1-1; D may be TRBD1 (6 bases). This CDR3 has 14 residues. The germline V gene encodes CDR1 SNHLY and CDR2 FYNNEI. V gave up 10 bases and J gave up 4 bases, with 19 bases separating them. CDR3 loop: CATHREGGGTEAFF. The CDR3 nucleotides are TGTGCCACCCACAGGGAGGGGGGGGGCACTGAAGCTTTCTTT.

This chain links TRBV14 with TRBJ2-7; 9 bases agree with TRBD2. V lost 3 bases, J lost 6 bases, and 6 bases stayed unmatched. Germline V gives CDR1 SGHDN, CDR2 FVKESK. This CDR3 spans 14 amino acids. The CDR3 here is CASSQAGGPVEQYF. DNA of the CDR3: TGTGCCAGCAGCCAGGCGGGGGGGCCGGTCGAGCAGTACTTC.

Only a few counts were recorded for this clone. The chain employs TRBV22-1 and TRBJ1-6; TRBD1, the table's D call, lacks a check against the DNA. TRBV22-1 is designated a pseudogene. The CDR3 is 16 amino acids. The CDR3 region has the DNA TGTCCTGGGAGCGCACAAGGGACAGGGACACATTCACCCCTCCACTTT. The encoded protein is CPGSAQGTGTHSPLHF.

This sequence joins TRBV9 and TRBJ2-2; D uncertain. Germline CDR1 SGDLS, CDR2 YYNGEE. This CDR3 contains 14 residues. Trimming took 4 bases from V and 0 from J, leaving 7 bases between them. The CDR3 DNA sequence: TGTGCCAGCAGCCGATCGGCGAACACCGGGGAGCTGTTTTTT. It yields the protein CASSRSANTGELFF. The full variable domain, in which reference TRBV9 and TRBJ2-2 provide the parts outside the CDR3, is DSGVTQTPKHLITATGQRVTLRCSPRSGDLSVYWYQQSLDQGLQFLIQYYNGEERAKGNILERFSAQQFPDLHSELNLSSLELGDSALYFCASSRSANTGELFFGEGSRLTVL.

The gene calls are TRBV5-1 and TRBJ2-3; 9 nucleotides align to TRBD2. In germline, CDR1 is SGHRS, CDR2 YFSETQ. V lost 4 bases, J lost 1 base, and 7 bases stayed unmatched. The CDR3 totals 16 residues. For the CDR3, the DNA is TGCGCCAGCAGCAATGGCGGGGGGGCGGGCACAGATACGCAGTATTTT. This codes for CASSNGGGAGTDTQYF.

The genes are TRBV10-3 and TRBJ1-5, with a possible D match to TRBD1 (6 bases). The CDR3 extends over 15 amino acids. V lost 8 bases and J 2 bases, leaving 16 bases between the germline ends. Looked up from germline, CDR1 is ENHRY and CDR2 is SYGVKD. Here the CDR3 DNA reads TGTGCCATCGGCCCTGGGGGCCAGGGCAATCAGCCCCAGCATTTT. Translation: CAIGPGGQGNQPQHF.

J is TRBJ2-2 and V is TRBV11-3; 11 bases line up with TRBD2. Looked up from germline, CDR1 is SGHNT and CDR2 is YENEEA. The CDR3 totals 16 residues. J gave up 6 bases and V 0 bases, and 3 bases lay outside the gene matches. CDR3 sequence: CASSLDGSGGAGELFF. CDR3 DNA: TGTGCCAGCAGCTTAGATGGTAGCGGGGGGGCCGGGGAGCTGTTTTTT.

V is TRBV7-8 and J is TRBJ1-2; TRBD1 is a possible D gene (6 bases). The CDR3 extends over 15 amino acids. Looked up from germline, CDR1 is SGHVS and CDR2 is FQNEAQ. V was cut by 2 bases and J by 0 bases, with 10 bases left in between. The CDR3 sequence: CASSLRAGANYGYTF. In nucleotides, the CDR3 is TGTGCCAGCAGCTTAAGGGCAGGGGCTAACTATGGCTACACCTTC.

The chain joins TRBV19 to TRBJ1-2; tentative D call: TRBD1 (5 bases). The CDR3 is 13 residues long. The V end was cut by 5 bases, the J end by 8 bases, with 15 bases between. CDR1 and CDR2 from the germline V gene are LNHDA and SQIVND (reference sequence). The CDR3 bases are TGTGCCAGTAGTGCCGGACAATTCGGAGGCTACACCTTC. Protein sequence: CASSAGQFGGYTF.

This chain joins TRBV7-2 and TRBJ2-5; D not certain. The J call is in doubt because the DNA end fits TRBJ2-7 better. CDR3 length equals 13 residues. Germline loops: CDR1 SGHTA, CDR2 FQGNSA. CDR3 amino acids: CASSPRVSYEQYF. The DNA of the CDR3 is TGTGCCAGCAGCCCCCGGGTCTCCTACGAGCAGTACTTC.

The chain couples TRBV9 to TRBJ2-1; tentative D call: TRBD2 (7 bases). Germline CDR1 reads SGDLS; CDR2 reads YYNGEE. The CDR3 is 16 amino acids. V lost 0 bases and J 4 bases, leaving 14 bases between the germline ends. CDR3 loop: CASSVAGRGPYNEQFF. CDR3 DNA sequence: TGTGCCAGCAGCGTAGCGGGGCGGGGGCCGTACAATGAGCAGTTCTTC.

The J gene is TRBJ1-1, the V gene TRBV19, with 8 bases lining up with TRBD1. Germline V gives CDR1 LNHDA, CDR2 SQIVND (reference sequence). J lost 1 base, V lost 5 bases, and 9 bases had no gene match. This CDR3 region has 16 residues. CDR3 coding DNA: TGTGCCAGTAGTGTCAACAGGGGGGTAAAGAACACTGAAGCTTTCTTT. Protein: CASSVNRGVKNTEAFF.

This chain links TRBV10-2 with TRBJ1-5; possibly TRBD1 for D (6 bases). This CDR3 comprises 13 residues. With 7 bases removed from V and 4 bases from J, the gap between germline ends came to 11 bases. CDR1 is WSHSY and CDR2 is SAAADI in the germline V gene. CDR3 nucleotides: TGCGCCAGCACCGGGGACATTAATCAGCCCCAGCATTTT. Amino acids: CASTGDINQPQHF.

This clone has a handful of counts. V usage is TRBV9 and J usage is TRBJ2-2; the match to TRBD1 covers 7 bases. Germline V gene data show CDR1 as SGDLS and CDR2 as YYNGEE. This CDR3 spans 16 amino acids. V was clipped by 4 bases and J by 0 bases; unmatched bases: 6. The CDR3 nucleotides are TGTGCCAGCAGCACCTGGACAGGAGCGAACACCGGGGAGCTGTTTTTT. Protein: CASSTWTGANTGELFF.

The chain has TRBV25-1 and TRBJ2-2, with 8 nucleotides matching TRBD2. Germline V gives CDR1 MGHDK, CDR2 SYGVNS. This CDR3 region has 16 residues. V shed 5 bases, J shed 3 bases, and the junction held 8 bases outside the gene matches. CDR3 sequence reads: CASSTSGGGYTGELFF. The CDR3, as DNA: TGTGCCAGCAGTACAAGCGGGGGAGGGTACACCGGGGAGCTGTTTTTT.

Note on this clone: Other DNA sequences in the sample encode the same CDR3. This sequence joins TRBV7-2 and TRBJ2-7; D is uncertain. Trimming shortened V by 1 base and J by 4 bases, and 5 bases separated the two germline ends. Germline V gene lookup returns CDR1 SGHTA and CDR2 FQGNSA. The CDR3 covers 12 residues. This chain's CDR3 is CASSLGAYEQYF. DNA for the CDR3: TGTGCCAGCAGCTTAGGCGCATACGAGCAGTACTTC. Combining the CDR3 with reference TRBV7-2 and TRBJ2-7 gives the whole variable domain GAGVSQSPSNKVTEKGKDVELRCDPISGHTALYWYRQSLGQGLEFLIYFQGNSAPDKSGLPSDRFSAERTGGSVSTLTIQRTQQEDSAVYLCASSLGAYEQYFGPGTRLTVT.

CDR3 residues: CASSSYPGQGFHFQHF. The CDR3 nucleotides are TGTGCCAGCAGTTCTTATCCGGGACAGGGCTTTCATTTCCAGCATTTT. The chain couples TRBV6-5 to TRBJ1-5, with TRBD1 matching over 9 bases. The trim removed 4 bases at V and 12 bases at J, leaving 16 bases unmatched. CDR1 and CDR2 from the germline V gene are MNHEY and SVGAGI. The CDR3 contains 16 residues.

This clone was seen a handful of times. The gene calls are TRBV5-6 and TRBJ2-3; 7 nucleotides line up with TRBD1. The CDR3 sequence is 12 residues long. CDR1 and CDR2 from the germline V gene are SGHDT and YYEEEE. Trimming took 4 bases from V and 8 from J; bases not matched to a gene: 4. CDR3 region: CASSLPGGTQYF. The DNA for the CDR3 is TGTGCCAGCAGCCTTCCAGGGGGTACGCAGTATTTT.

In this sample, this clone turned up a few times. The chain links TRBV6-5 to TRBJ2-7, with 10 bases that match TRBD1. The CDR3 is 11 amino acids. Germline loops: CDR1 MNHEY, CDR2 SVGAGI. The J segment lost 5 bases and the V segment lost 11 bases, leaving 3 bases of the junction unmatched. CDR3 residues: CAGGTGDEQYF. CDR3 coding DNA: TGTGCCGGCGGGACAGGGGACGAGCAGTACTTC.

For the CDR3, the DNA is TGTGCCAGCAGCCAGACTAGCGGGGCGGGCGAGCAGTACTTC. Amino acid sequence: CASSQTSGAGEQYF. The chain combines TRBV7-2 with TRBJ2-7; TRBD2 matches at 11 bases. CDR1 SGHTA and CDR2 FQGNSA come from the germline V gene. This CDR3 spans 14 amino acids. The junction had 6 bases not matched to a gene; V was cut back by 5 bases and J by 6 bases.

This sequence joins TRBV4-2 and TRBJ2-3; D ambiguous. The ends were cut back, 2 bases at V and 1 base at J, with 4 bases in the middle. Germline V CDR1 and CDR2: LGHNA, YNFKEQ. This CDR3 has 13 amino acids. CDR3 in DNA: TGTGCCAGCAGCCAAACAGGCACAGATACGCAGTATTTT. It encodes CASSQTGTDTQYF.

This sequence joins TRBV6-5 and TRBJ1-2; TRBD1 is a possible D gene (6 bases). V shed 5 bases and J shed 0 bases, with 10 bases lying between them. The CDR3 covers 14 residues. Germline V gene data show CDR1 as MNHEY and CDR2 as SVGAGI. Here the CDR3 DNA reads TGTGCCAGCAGTCGGGACAAGACTAACTATGGCTACACCTTC. It is translated as CASSRDKTNYGYTF.